This paragraph reports one T cell receptor beta chain. These data come from a study of control samples from healthy donors and cancer patients. Germline V gene data show CDR1 as SGHDN and CDR2 as FVKESK. V was pared by 1 base and J by 0 bases, with 8 bases between. The CDR3 totals 15 residues. Libraries were prepared by immunoSEQ multiplex PCR; TCRdb keeps only in-frame clonotypes and omits some of them. The sample shows some 130,000 clones, around 90% of them seen only once. The chain joins TRBV14 to TRBJ2-3; D gene uncertain. Sequenced material: blood. The TCR was taken from a man aged 35 to 55 in good health. The CDR3 region has the DNA TGTGCCAGCAGCCAAGGAACGGCTAGCACAGATACGCAGTATTTT. This encodes CASSQGTASTDTQYF.